The 21 T cell receptor beta chains below all came from one sample that was sequenced in a study of CD8 T cells in Susac syndrome. Random hexamers primed reverse transcription of about 0.45 to 1 ug RNA. TCRdb fed the immunoSEQ multiplex PCR reads into MiXCR, producing one record per CDR3 protein. In the table there are under 200,000 distinct CDR3 sequences, 85% to 95% of which are singletons. The material sequenced was CD4+ T cells from PBMCs. These receptors were taken from a human donor in good health.

The J gene is TRBJ2-2, the V gene TRBV6-1; the match to TRBD2 covers 14 bases. In germline, CDR1 is MNHNS, CDR2 SASEGT. Losses at the gene ends were 7 bases for V and 4 bases for J; bases not matched to a gene: 14. This CDR3 is built from 19 residues. The CDR3 DNA reads TGTGCCAGCAAAGCAACCGGGACTAGCGGGGGACCCGTCACCGGGGAGCTGTTTTTT. This sequence encodes CASKATGTSGGPVTGELFF.

In nucleotides, the CDR3 is TGCAGTGCCCCGGGGCGGGACACTGAAGCTTTCTTT. It specifies CSAPGRDTEAFF. The gene calls are TRBV20-1 and TRBJ1-1; tentative D call: TRBD1 (5 bases). V was clipped by 6 bases and J by 3 bases, with 11 bases between them. Germline assignment: CDR1 DFQATT and CDR2 SNEGSKA (reference sequence). The CDR3 is made up of 12 amino acids.

The chain carries TRBV12-3 or TRBV12-4 and TRBJ2-1, with D hard to call. V dropped 7 bases and J dropped 7 bases, with 17 bases sitting between them. This CDR3 has 14 amino acids. The CDR3 nucleotides read TGTGCCAGCACCGTAGGGTCCTTAGGGAATGAGCAGTTCTTC. The encoded protein is CASTVGSLGNEQFF.

J is TRBJ1-1 and V is TRBV25-1, with 8 bases matching TRBD1. CDR1 MGHDK and CDR2 SYGVNS come from the germline V gene. This CDR3 contains 13 residues. With V trimmed by 4 bases and J by 8 bases, 6 bases remained unmatched. The CDR3 loop reads CASSVGQGQEAFF. The CDR3 bases are TGTGCCAGCAGTGTCGGACAGGGTCAGGAAGCTTTCTTT.

The gene calls are TRBV2 and TRBJ2-2; 9 bases match TRBD2. Germline assignment: CDR1 SNHLY and CDR2 FYNNEI. V was pared by 8 bases and J by 0 bases, with 1 base of the junction left unmatched. This CDR3 is 14 amino acids long. The chain's CDR3 is CASRLAANTGELFF. CDR3 sequence (DNA): TGTGCCAGCCGACTAGCGGCGAACACCGGGGAGCTGTTTTTT.

V gene TRBV25-1 combines with J gene TRBJ2-5; maybe TRBD1 (6 bases). The CDR3 totals 15 residues. The V gene's germline CDR1 is MGHDK and CDR2 SYGVNS. V was shortened by 3 bases and J by 1 base, with 12 bases between the two germline ends. The chain's CDR3 is CASSEILTGQETQYF. CDR3 in DNA: TGTGCCAGCAGTGAGATATTGACAGGCCAAGAGACCCAGTACTTC.

This sequence joins TRBV7-9 and TRBJ1-5; no reliable D call. Germline-derived CDR1 and CDR2 are SEHNR and FQNEAQ (reference sequence). V lost 2 bases and J 5 bases, leaving 4 bases between the germline ends. The CDR3 loop spans 12 amino acids. CDR3 protein: CASSLPDQPQHF. The CDR3, as DNA: TGTGCCAGCAGCTTACCCGATCAGCCCCAGCATTTT.

The genes are TRBV9 and TRBJ1-5; 9 positions match TRBD1. This CDR3 contains 14 residues. In germline, CDR1 is SGDLS, CDR2 YYNGEE. Trimming removed 5 bases from V and 3 bases from J; junction bases left unmatched: 3. The CDR3 DNA is TGTGCCAGCAGTGGGGACAGGGACAATCAGCCCCAGCATTTT. Its translation: CASSGDRDNQPQHF.

The CDR3 reads CSVASGRKDTQYF. The DNA for the CDR3 is TGCAGCGTCGCTAGCGGGAGAAAAGATACGCAGTATTTT. The V call is TRBV29-1, the J call TRBJ2-3; TRBD2 matches at 10 bases. CDR1 is SQVTM, CDR2 ANQGSEA, per germline. The V and J ends lost 6 bases and 5 bases, in that order; junction bases with no gene match: 5. This CDR3 region has 13 residues.

The chain is built from TRBV19 and TRBJ1-5; the D gene is possibly TRBD1 (6 bases). From germline, CDR1 is LNHDA and CDR2 SQIVND (reference sequence). The CDR3 consists of 15 residues. The V end was cut by 3 bases, the J end by 2 bases, with 11 bases between. The chain's CDR3 is CASSIWTARNQPQHF. DNA for the CDR3: TGTGCCAGTAGTATCTGGACAGCTCGCAATCAGCCCCAGCATTTT.

The chain carries TRBV5-6 and TRBJ1-2; 8 nucleotides line up with TRBD1. V was pared by 3 bases and J by 4 bases, with 5 bases of the junction left unmatched. This CDR3 spans 14 amino acids. Germline assignment: CDR1 SGHDT and CDR2 YYEEEE. In nucleotides, the CDR3 is TGTGCCAGCAGCTGGGGACAGGCCGCCTATGGCTACACCTTC. It is translated as CASSWGQAAYGYTF.

The chain joins TRBV30 to TRBJ1-2; D may be TRBD1 (6 bases). Trimming pared 3 bases from V and 3 bases from J, leaving 11 bases between. Germline V gene sequence: CDR1 GTSNPN, CDR2 SVGIG (reference sequence). The CDR3 extends over 13 amino acids. The CDR3 DNA is TGTGCCTGGAGGGACAGTATGCACTATGGCTACACCTTC. As protein: CAWRDSMHYGYTF.

V is TRBV11-2 and J is TRBJ2-7, with 12 bases fitting TRBD1. Germline values: CDR1 SGHAT, CDR2 FQNNGV. There are 15 residues in the CDR3. J gave up 4 bases and V 3 bases, and 4 bases lay outside the gene matches. The CDR3 loop is CASSFGTGGMYEQYF. CDR3 nucleotide sequence: TGTGCCAGCAGCTTTGGGACAGGGGGCATGTACGAGCAGTACTTC.

V and J are TRBV20-1 and TRBJ2-3; D may be TRBD2 (6 bases). The germline V gene has CDR1 DFQATT and CDR2 SNEGSKA (reference sequence). V was cut by 6 bases and J by 6 bases, with 13 bases left in between. This CDR3 comprises 12 residues. As DNA, the CDR3 is TGCAGTGCCCCGAGCGGGTCCGATACGCAGTATTTT. Protein sequence: CSAPSGSDTQYF.

As concerns this clonotype: At one boundary the junction diverges from the germline segment, which might be a read error. The V call is TRBV18, the J call TRBJ2-5; 7 bases are a match to TRBD1. CDR1 and CDR2 from the germline V gene are KGHSH and LQKENI. This CDR3 has 10 residues. The CDR3: CASSPRDRYF. The CDR3 nucleotides are TGTGCCAGCTCCCCACGGGACAGGTACTTC.

This clonotype appeared a single time. The genes are TRBV30 and TRBJ1-1; 10 bases match TRBD1. The CDR3 loop spans 15 amino acids. Trimming cost V 5 bases and J 0 bases; bases outside gene matches: 6. Germline V gives CDR1 GTSNPN, CDR2 SVGIG (reference sequence). CDR3 in amino acids: CAWDRGLGMNTEAFF. The CDR3 nucleotides are TGTGCCTGGGACAGGGGGCTCGGTATGAACACTGAAGCTTTCTTT.

This chain connects TRBV29-1 to TRBJ2-5; the D call may be TRBD1 or TRBD2 (5 bases each). Germline values: CDR1 SQVTM, CDR2 ANQGSEA. The germline V and J ends were trimmed by 4 bases and 6 bases, with 9 bases remaining between them. The CDR3 runs 11 residues. DNA of the CDR3: TGCAGCGTTGTGTGGGGGAAGACCCAGTACTTC. Protein product: CSVVWGKTQYF.

The rearrangement links TRBV24-1 to TRBJ2-1; 11 bases are a match to TRBD1. There are 17 residues in the CDR3. J lost 6 bases, V lost 4 bases, and 10 bases had no gene match. Germline V lookup: CDR1 KGHDR, CDR2 SFDVKD. The CDR3 spells CATSDPRGQGARNEQFF. CDR3 sequence (DNA): TGTGCCACCAGTGACCCTAGAGGACAGGGGGCGCGCAATGAGCAGTTCTTC.

The CDR3 region has the DNA TGTGCCAGCAGCTACGGAACGGGCGACTATGGCTACACCTTC. Its protein is CASSYGTGDYGYTF. V usage is TRBV5-4 and J usage is TRBJ1-2; no clear D. The germline gives CDR1 SGHNT, CDR2 YYREEE (reference sequence). Trimming took 3 bases from V and 3 from J, leaving 12 bases between them. There are 14 residues in the CDR3.

The chain uses TRBV29-1 and TRBJ1-5; D is ambiguous. The V gene lost 0 bases and the J gene lost 4 bases, with 16 bases spanning the gap. The CDR3 contains 16 residues. Germline CDR1 and CDR2: SQVTM and ANQGSEA. The CDR3 sequence: CSVEDPGAGQNQPQHF. CDR3 bases: TGCAGCGTTGAAGACCCTGGTGCAGGCCAAAATCAGCCCCAGCATTTT.

V gene TRBV18 combines with J gene TRBJ2-5, with D tentatively TRBD2 (6 bases). The CDR3 sequence is 14 residues long. With 0 bases removed from V and 4 bases from J, the gap between germline ends came to 9 bases. The V gene's germline CDR1 is KGHSH and CDR2 LQKENI. In DNA, the CDR3 is TGTGCCAGCTCACCACCATCCGGGAGAGAGACCCAGTACTTC. Encoded protein: CASSPPSGRETQYF.